This T cell receptor (beta chain) was captured by sequencing in a study of T cells after yellow fever vaccination. The CDR3 has 14 residues. Germline V CDR1 and CDR2: SGHRS, YFSETQ. Trimming took 0 bases from V and 7 from J, leaving 11 bases between them. Via MiXCR, TCRdb re-called the 5' RACE reads, giving one row per CDR3 protein. The sample has about 580,000 distinct CDR3 sequences; 17% are singletons. Sequences were derived from PBMCs, sampled about 5 days after the first yellow fever vaccination. This receptor was taken from a young man who received the YFV17D yellow fever vaccine. This sequence joins TRBV5-1 and TRBJ2-1; D is unclear. DNA for the CDR3: TGCGCCAGCAGCTTGGGTGTCTGGATAAATGAGCAGTTCTTC. This codes for CASSLGVWINEQFF.